The clone carrying this T cell receptor (beta chain) occurred a few times. The entry originates in a study of blood T cell repertoires in COVID-19. There are 13 residues in the CDR3. CDR1 and CDR2 (germline): SEHNR, FQNEAQ (reference sequence). Trimming cost V 5 bases and J 6 bases, with 11 bases left between them. Clinical history as reported by participants underpinned cohort assignment. Two negative PCRs, clearance, or symptom resolution had been documented for recovered Cohort 3 donors. In the study's own analysis: Counts of nucleated cells, estimated from reference gene primer amplification, were obtained. Libraries were prepared by immunoSEQ multiplex PCR; TCRdb keeps only in-frame clonotypes and omits some of them. The D gene and trimming were derived from the DNA, and the V and J assignments and clone size from that table. Here the sample spans around 250,000 clones, roughly 91% being singletons.

The TCR was taken from a woman aged 25 to 45 who had recovered from COVID-19. V and J are TRBV7-9 and TRBJ1-5, with D maybe TRBD1 (5 bases). The sample consisted of PBMCs or T cells enriched from blood (not recorded which). CDR3 sequence (DNA): TGTGCCAGCAGCCCCAGGGAAAGTCAGCCCCAGCATTTT. Translation: CASSPRESQPQHF.